Presented here are 20 T cell receptor beta chains from one specimen sequenced in a study of shared clonotypes between healthy human individuals. Naive CD8 cells, CD45RO-negative and positively selected for CCR7, excluded terminally differentiated effector memory CD45RA+ cells. Measured with immunoSEQ multiplex PCR; TCRdb has only the in-frame clones, and not every one. The table has about 1.9 million clones, about 93% seen once. The sequenced sample consisted of naive CD8+ T cells from PBMCs. The receptors here all came from a man younger than 35 in good health. Some clones in this sample may be carry-over from other donors' samples.

The table lists this clone with a few counts. This chain links TRBV27 with TRBJ1-1; possible D gene TRBD1, 5 bases. V lost 2 bases and J lost 4, with 11 bases in between. This CDR3 contains 14 residues. The germline CDR1 and CDR2 sequences are MNHEY and SMNVEV (reference sequence). The CDR3 reads CASSLRDPGTEAFF. CDR3 nucleotides: TGTGCCAGCAGTTTACGGGACCCGGGCACTGAAGCTTTCTTT.

CDR3 residues: CASSGQGSCQPQHF. The DNA of the CDR3 is TGTGCCAGCAGCGGACAGGGGTCGTGTCAGCCCCAGCATTTT. The chain links TRBV6-7 to TRBJ1-5; TRBD1 matches 9 bases. TRBV6-7 is known as an ORF, though its function is uncertain. V gave up 6 bases and J gave up 6 bases; unmatched junction bases: 6. There are 14 residues in the CDR3.

The J gene is TRBJ2-1, the V gene TRBV7-7; D is possibly TRBD2 (5 bases). V gave up 5 bases and J gave up 6 bases, with 17 bases separating them. CDR1 and CDR2 from the germline V gene are SSHAT and FNYEAQ (reference sequence). The CDR3 contains 15 residues. The CDR3 region has the DNA TGTGCCAGCAGCCCGACTACGACGAGAGGCAATGAGCAGTTCTTC. It encodes CASSPTTTRGNEQFF. Full variable domain (outside the CDR3, taken from reference TRBV7-7 and TRBJ2-1): GAGVSQSPRYKVTKRGQDVTLRCDPISSHATLYWYQQALGQGPEFLTYFNYEAQPDKSGLPSDRFSAERPEGSISTLTIQRTEQRDSAMYRCASSPTTTRGNEQFFGPGTRLTVL.

A note on this clone: The same CDR3 arises from other DNA sequences in this sample as well. This chain joins TRBV27 and TRBJ2-3; the match to TRBD2 covers 12 bases. The CDR3 has 16 amino acids. Trimming took 6 bases from V and 5 from J; bases not matched to a gene: 9. Germline V gives CDR1 MNHEY, CDR2 SMNVEV (reference sequence). The CDR3 loop is CASRLLAGGPLDTQYF. CDR3 coding DNA: TGTGCCAGCAGACTTCTAGCGGGAGGGCCTCTAGATACGCAGTATTTT.

The rearrangement uses TRBV28 and TRBJ2-7; a possible D gene is TRBD2 (6 bases). Trimming stripped 7 bases from V and 6 bases from J, with 10 bases between. The CDR3 has 11 residues. CDR1 is MDHEN and CDR2 is SYDVKM in the germline V gene. The CDR3 is CASTRGVEQYF. Written as DNA, the CDR3 is TGTGCCAGCACTCGCGGGGTCGAGCAGTACTTC.

The CDR3 sequence is CASRTGLAGGGEQYF. For the CDR3, the DNA is TGTGCCAGCAGGACGGGACTAGCGGGAGGAGGGGAGCAGTACTTC. The chain combines TRBV27 with TRBJ2-7; 15 bases map to TRBD2. The length of the CDR3 is 15 residues. Trimming removed 6 bases from V and 7 bases from J; junction bases left unmatched: 7. Germline values: CDR1 MNHEY, CDR2 SMNVEV (reference sequence).

This chain links TRBV18 with TRBJ1-2; 8 bases map to TRBD1. The CDR3 is 15 residues long. Germline trimming cut 2 bases from V and 1 base from J; bases unmatched to any gene: 3. Germline values: CDR1 KGHSH, CDR2 LQKENI. CDR3 nucleotide sequence: TGTGCCAGCTCACCAACAGGGGGAGTTAACTATGGCTACACCTTC. Translation: CASSPTGGVNYGYTF.

This sequence joins TRBV5-6 and TRBJ1-1, with TRBD1 identical over 9 bases. This CDR3 region has 16 residues. Germline CDR1 reads SGHDT; CDR2 reads YYEEEE. The V gene end was trimmed by 1 base and the J gene end by 1 base; junction bases not matched to a gene: 5. The CDR3 region has the DNA TGTGCCAGCAGCTTGTTCCCGGGACAGGGGAACACTGAAGCTTTCTTT. Its protein is CASSLFPGQGNTEAFF.

V usage is TRBV7-9 and J usage is TRBJ2-4; 8 nucleotides match TRBD1. Trimming at V came to 5 bases and at J to 6 bases, leaving 6 bases not matched to a gene. The CDR3 spans 14 residues. The V gene's germline CDR1 is SEHNR and CDR2 FQNEAQ (reference sequence). CDR3 sequence (DNA): TGTGCCAGCAGCCAGGGGGCTGGTTCAAACATTCAGTACTTC. Its translation: CASSQGAGSNIQYF.

This clone was counted between two and nine times. The rearrangement joins TRBV27 to TRBJ1-5; no clear D gene. Germline CDR1 is MNHEY and CDR2 is SMNVEV (reference sequence). V was shortened by 2 bases and J by 0 bases, with 5 bases between the two germline ends. The CDR3 totals 14 residues. The CDR3 loop is CASSLNGSNQPQHF. The CDR3 DNA reads TGTGCCAGCAGTTTAAACGGTAGCAATCAGCCCCAGCATTTT.

This chain joins TRBV29-1 and TRBJ2-5; 7 bases are shared with TRBD1. The CDR3 covers 12 residues. In germline, CDR1 is SQVTM, CDR2 ANQGSEA. After removal of 4 bases from V and 4 bases from J, the junction contained 3 bases not matched to a gene. The CDR3 sequence is CSVAGGVETQYF. DNA for the CDR3: TGCAGCGTTGCAGGGGGAGTAGAGACCCAGTACTTC.

The chain has TRBV6-5 and TRBJ2-6; maybe TRBD2 (5 bases). The CDR3 covers 16 residues. V dropped 1 base and J dropped 1 base, with 8 bases sitting between them. Germline loops: CDR1 MNHEY, CDR2 SVGAGI. The CDR3, as DNA: TGTGCCAGCAGTTACTTTTCGGGATCTGGGGCCAACGTCCTGACTTTC. Translation gives CASSYFSGSGANVLTF.

The J gene is TRBJ2-1, the V gene TRBV9, with 11 bases matching TRBD2. V lost 4 bases and J lost 0; bases outside the gene matches: 6. Germline V lookup: CDR1 SGDLS, CDR2 YYNGEE. This CDR3 contains 17 residues. In DNA, the CDR3 is TGTGCCAGCAGCACAGGACTAGCGGGTAACTCCTACAATGAGCAGTTCTTC. Its protein is CASSTGLAGNSYNEQFF.

J is TRBJ2-7 and V is TRBV27; tentatively, D is TRBD2 (5 bases). This CDR3 comprises 14 residues. V was cut by 4 bases and J by 2 bases, with 12 bases left in between. Germline lookup yields CDR1 MNHEY and CDR2 SMNVEV (reference sequence). In DNA form, the CDR3 reads TGTGCCAGCAGTTCGGGGAACTTCCCCTACGAGCAGTACTTC. This sequence encodes CASSSGNFPYEQYF.

The J gene is TRBJ2-5, the V gene TRBV4-3; 9 bases are a match to TRBD1. The CDR3 extends over 15 amino acids. Unmatched junction bases numbered 5, after V lost 1 base and J lost 5 bases. Looked up from germline, CDR1 is LGHNA and CDR2 is YSLEER. In nucleotides, the CDR3 is TGCGCCAGCAGCCAAGGGACAGGGGTTGACGAGACCCAGTACTTC. It translates to CASSQGTGVDETQYF.

The chain uses TRBV27 and TRBJ2-7; weak D call: TRBD1 (6 bases). V dropped 4 bases and J dropped 0 bases, with 13 bases sitting between them. Germline assignment: CDR1 MNHEY and CDR2 SMNVEV (reference sequence). This CDR3 has 15 residues. This chain's CDR3 is CASSSYRDNSYEQYF. The CDR3 DNA sequence: TGTGCCAGCAGTTCCTACCGGGACAACTCCTACGAGCAGTACTTC.

A remark on this clone: Other DNA sequences of this sample code for an identical CDR3. The chain employs TRBV27 and TRBJ2-1; 8 bases are a match to TRBD2. This CDR3 has 14 amino acids. V trimming: 5 bases; J trimming: 3 bases; junction bases outside the gene matches: 3. Germline values: CDR1 MNHEY, CDR2 SMNVEV (reference sequence). This CDR3 is CASSPSGGYNEQFF. For the CDR3, the DNA is TGTGCCAGCAGTCCCAGCGGGGGCTACAATGAGCAGTTCTTC.

The sample holds one count of this clone. The V and J genes are TRBV10-1 and TRBJ2-2; a possible D gene is TRBD2 (5 bases). V lost 3 bases and J 6 bases, leaving 17 bases between the germline ends. The CDR3 length is 16 residues. Looked up from germline, CDR1 is WNHNN and CDR2 is SYGVQD (reference sequence). The CDR3 sequence: CASSEGPGSGPGELFF. The DNA of the CDR3 is TGCGCCAGCAGTGAAGGTCCCGGAAGCGGTCCCGGGGAGCTGTTTTTT.

The chain couples TRBV30 to TRBJ2-5, with 9 bases matching TRBD2. Trimming cost V 1 base and J 5 bases; bases outside gene matches: 11. The CDR3 length is 16 residues. Germline CDR1 reads GTSNPN; CDR2 reads SVGIG (reference sequence). The CDR3 DNA reads TGTGCCTGGAGTGGAGGACTAGCGATAGGGACGGAGACCCAGTACTTC. Translation: CAWSGGLAIGTETQYF.

This chain uses TRBV5-1 with TRBJ2-7; D might be TRBD2 (6 bases). The CDR3 runs to 15 residues. With 2 bases removed from V and 0 bases from J, the gap between germline ends came to 12 bases. Germline V gene sequence: CDR1 SGHRS, CDR2 YFSETQ. The CDR3 loop reads CASSFGRDASYEQYF. The CDR3 nucleotides are TGCGCCAGCAGCTTCGGGCGGGATGCCTCCTACGAGCAGTACTTC.